This passage covers 29 T cell receptor beta chains from one sample sequenced in a study of shared clonotypes between healthy human individuals. Libraries were prepared by immunoSEQ multiplex PCR; TCRdb keeps only in-frame clonotypes and omits some of them. The data show about a million clones, 70% to 80% seen once. The sample was memory CD4+ T cells sorted from blood. Subset defined: CD45RA-negative fraction. Receptors originate from a man younger than 35 in good health.

The chain uses TRBV25-1 and TRBJ2-5, with 9 bases fitting TRBD1. With the DNA end fitting TRBJ2-7 better, the J assignment may be wrong. Germline V gene data show CDR1 as MGHDK and CDR2 as SYGVNS. The CDR3 extends over 15 amino acids. CDR3: CASSDPTGGRYEQYF. CDR3 nucleotides: TGTGCCAGCAGTGACCCCACAGGGGGCCGGTACGAGCAGTACTTC.

J is TRBJ2-7 and V is TRBV7-8, with D possibly matching TRBD2 (5 bases). Germline lookup yields CDR1 SGHVS and CDR2 FQNEAQ. Trimming cost V 2 bases and J 6 bases, with 14 bases left between them. The CDR3 is 14 amino acids. The CDR3 nucleotides read TGTGCCAGCAGCTTAAGCCCTCTTGGGAGCGAGCAGTACTTC. Translated: CASSLSPLGSEQYF.

This chain uses TRBV7-6 with TRBJ2-5, with 8 nucleotides matching TRBD1. Germline CDR1 reads SGHVS; CDR2 reads FNYEAQ. Losses at the gene ends were 5 bases for V and 5 bases for J; bases not matched to a gene: 10. The CDR3 runs 15 residues. CDR3 DNA sequence: TGTGCCAGCAGCCAGGACGTGGGACAGGCGGAGACCCAGTACTTC. This codes for CASSQDVGQAETQYF.

This clone occurred a few times. This chain connects TRBV6-1 to TRBJ1-2, with 7 bases fitting TRBD1. Germline CDR1 and CDR2: MNHNS and SASEGT. The CDR3 length is 15 residues. V lost 0 bases and J lost 5; bases outside the gene matches: 6. CDR3 region: CASSEASGRGYGYTF. The DNA for the CDR3 is TGTGCCAGCAGTGAAGCCTCCGGCAGGGGGTATGGCTACACCTTC.

CDR3 region: CASSLGPRAPLHF. CDR3 sequence (DNA): TGTGCCAGCAGCTTAGGGCCTAGGGCACCCCTCCACTTT. This chain uses TRBV7-8 with TRBJ1-6; D is ambiguous. Germline values: CDR1 SGHVS, CDR2 FQNEAQ. Deletions cut 1 base from V and 11 bases from J, with 9 bases between. The length of the CDR3 is 13 residues. Drawing the rest from reference TRBV7-8 and TRBJ1-6, the complete variable domain is GAGVSQSPRYKVAKRGQDVALRCDPISGHVSLFWYQQALGQGPEFLTYFQNEAQLDKSGLPSDRFFAERPEGSVSTLKIQRTQQEDSAVYLCASSLGPRAPLHFGNGTRLTVT.

V usage is TRBV7-9 and J usage is TRBJ2-7; D uncertain. The germline V gene has CDR1 SEHNR and CDR2 FQNEAQ (reference sequence). The CDR3 contains 12 residues. V lost 5 bases, J lost 5 bases, and 10 bases lay in between. The CDR3 DNA reads as TGTGCCAGCAGCCATTCAGGAAACGAGCAGTACTTC. Translated, it gives CASSHSGNEQYF.

This chain joins TRBV18 and TRBJ1-6; possibly TRBD1 for D (5 bases). Germline V gene sequence: CDR1 KGHSH, CDR2 LQKENI. CDR3 length: 16 amino acids. With 3 bases removed from V and 10 bases from J, the gap between germline ends came to 19 bases. The CDR3 DNA reads TGTGCCAGCTCACCGTCCCCTATCGGGGCGCAATCACCCCTCCACTTT. Translated, it gives CASSPSPIGAQSPLHF. The complete variable domain, with remaining parts taken from reference TRBV18 and TRBJ1-6, reads NAGVMQNPRHLVRRRGQEARLRCSPMKGHSHVYWYRQLPEEGLKFMVYLQKENIIDESGMPKERFSAEFPKEGPSILRIQQVVRGDSAAYFCASSPSPIGAQSPLHFGNGTRLTVT.

The chain is built from TRBV5-6 and TRBJ2-5; TRBD2 agrees at 10 bases. The ends lost 3 bases at V and 2 bases at J; junction bases unmatched: 4. Germline V CDR1 and CDR2: SGHDT, YYEEEE. This CDR3 spans 15 amino acids. The CDR3 coding sequence is TGTGCCAGCAGCTCCTCTAGCGGGAGTCAAGAGACCCAGTACTTC. Protein sequence: CASSSSSGSQETQYF.

The chain joins TRBV4-1 to TRBJ2-1; no clear D. The length of the CDR3 is 12 residues. V was shortened by 2 bases and J by 9 bases, with 8 bases between the two germline ends. Germline CDR1 and CDR2: MGHRA and YSYEKL. The CDR3 DNA sequence: TGCGCCAGCAGCCAACCCGTAGGTGAGCAGTTCTTC. Its translation: CASSQPVGEQFF.

The chain employs TRBV19 and TRBJ1-1; 8 nucleotides line up with TRBD1. From germline, CDR1 is LNHDA and CDR2 SQIVND (reference sequence). V was pared by 4 bases and J by 5 bases, with 9 bases of the junction left unmatched. The CDR3 length is 15 residues. This CDR3 reads CASSTGGSSGTEAFF. CDR3 bases: TGTGCCAGTAGTACAGGGGGCAGTTCGGGAACTGAAGCTTTCTTT.

The chain recombines TRBV27 with TRBJ1-2; a possible D gene is TRBD1 (6 bases). From germline, CDR1 is MNHEY and CDR2 SMNVEV (reference sequence). The V gene lost 1 base and the J gene lost 2 bases, with 11 bases spanning the gap. The CDR3 consists of 15 residues. CDR3 sequence: CASSLLGGANYGYTF. CDR3 nucleotides: TGTGCCAGCAGTTTATTGGGGGGCGCGAACTATGGCTACACCTTC.

The chain couples TRBV6-1 to TRBJ1-6; no clear D. Trimming removed 10 bases at V and 5 bases at J, with 15 bases between. The CDR3 spans 14 residues. CDR1 and CDR2 from the germline V gene are MNHNS and SASEGT. The CDR3 here is CATYQRLNNSPLHF. In DNA, the CDR3 is TGTGCCACCTATCAACGCCTAAATAATTCACCCCTCCACTTT.

The V and J genes are TRBV6-1 and TRBJ2-3, with 10 positions matching TRBD1. The trim removed 2 bases at V and 0 bases at J, leaving 17 bases unmatched. The CDR3 consists of 21 residues. Germline CDR1 MNHNS, CDR2 SASEGT. The CDR3 DNA reads TGTGCCAGCAGTGAACTTGGCAGTCCCGGGACAGGGGCCGCTAGCACAGATACGCAGTATTTT. Protein sequence: CASSELGSPGTGAASTDTQYF.

The chain combines TRBV5-1 with TRBJ1-2; tentative D call: TRBD1 (6 bases). This CDR3 has 15 amino acids. Germline CDR1 reads SGHRS; CDR2 reads YFSETQ. Deletions cut 1 base from V and 3 bases from J, with 13 bases between. The CDR3 DNA is TGCGCCAGCAGCTTGCTGGCAGGGGAGGACTATGGCTACACCTTC. This translates into CASSLLAGEDYGYTF.

The rearrangement links TRBV2 to TRBJ2-7, with 7 bases matching TRBD1. The junction had 2 bases not matched to a gene; V was cut back by 4 bases and J by 2 bases. This CDR3 spans 13 amino acids. From germline, CDR1 is SNHLY and CDR2 FYNNEI. The CDR3 here is CASSAQGTYEQYF. The CDR3 nucleotides are TGTGCCAGCAGTGCACAGGGGACCTACGAGCAGTACTTC.

This clone has ten or more counts. The chain carries TRBV6-6 and TRBJ2-2, with 9 bases identical to TRBD1. V shed 6 bases and J 4 bases; nucleotides not matched to a gene: 6. Germline CDR1 MNHNY, CDR2 SVGAGI (reference sequence). The CDR3 is 15 residues long. Here the CDR3 DNA reads TGTGCCAGCAGCCGTATGACAGGGGGCACCGGGGAGCTGTTTTTT. Translation gives CASSRMTGGTGELFF.

J is TRBJ2-7 and V is TRBV6-6; TRBD1 is a possible D gene (6 bases). The CDR3 loop spans 14 amino acids. Trimming stripped 5 bases from V and 6 bases from J, with 17 bases between. The germline V gene has CDR1 MNHNY and CDR2 SVGAGI (reference sequence). The CDR3, as DNA: TGTGCCAGCAGTCAAAACACAGGGTCGGGCGAGCAGTACTTC. Translated: CASSQNTGSGEQYF.

The chain uses TRBV19 and TRBJ2-2; 9 bases line up with TRBD2. This CDR3 region has 14 residues. The germline CDR1 and CDR2 sequences are LNHDA and SQIVND (reference sequence). The J segment lost 3 bases and the V segment lost 8 bases, leaving 4 bases of the junction unmatched. The CDR3 DNA reads as TGTGCCAGTGGTAGCGGGAGCGACACCGGGGAGCTGTTTTTT. Amino acids: CASGSGSDTGELFF.

V gene TRBV10-3 combines with J gene TRBJ2-6, with D unresolved. The V gene's germline CDR1 is ENHRY and CDR2 SYGVKD. Trimming cost V 5 bases and J 1 base, with 6 bases left between them. CDR3 length: 14 amino acids. CDR3 sequence: CAISLGSGANVLTF. As DNA, the CDR3 is TGTGCCATCAGTTTAGGATCTGGGGCCAACGTCCTGACTTTC.

This clone was detected a few times. The chain has TRBV4-1 and TRBJ1-2; TRBD1 is a possible D gene (6 bases). CDR3 length equals 15 residues. The ends were cut back, 0 bases at V and 2 bases at J, with 10 bases in the middle. Germline assignment: CDR1 MGHRA and CDR2 YSYEKL. Written as DNA, the CDR3 is TGCGCCAGCAGCCAAGAAGAGGGGGTGAACTATGGCTACACCTTC. Encoded protein: CASSQEEGVNYGYTF.

In its sample, this clone was seen once. V and J are TRBV30 and TRBJ2-2; a weak D match, TRBD1 (5 bases). Trimming took 3 bases from V and 6 from J, leaving 14 bases between them. In germline, CDR1 is GTSNPN, CDR2 SVGIG (reference sequence). The CDR3 has 14 amino acids. This CDR3 is CAWRSDKRPGELFF. The DNA for the CDR3 is TGTGCCTGGAGGTCGGACAAAAGGCCCGGGGAGCTGTTTTTT.

This clone was recorded once. This rearrangement joins TRBV4-1 to TRBJ1-2, with TRBD1 identical over 7 bases. With 0 bases clipped from V and 7 bases from J, the junction kept 11 bases outside the gene matches. Germline V lookup: CDR1 MGHRA, CDR2 YSYEKL. The CDR3 consists of 16 residues. Here the CDR3 reads CASSQDRQGLLGGYTF. The DNA for the CDR3 is TGCGCCAGCAGCCAAGATAGACAGGGACTCTTGGGTGGCTACACCTTC.

With regard to this clone: Other nucleotide sequences from this sample produce the same CDR3. The gene calls are TRBV28 and TRBJ1-2; D not certain. Trimming shortened V by 7 bases and J by 7 bases, and 16 bases separated the two germline ends. The V gene's germline CDR1 is MDHEN and CDR2 SYDVKM. This CDR3 contains 13 residues. The CDR3 region is CASTPPGLGGYTF. As DNA, the CDR3 is TGTGCCAGCACCCCCCCGGGCCTAGGTGGCTACACCTTC.

This chain links TRBV5-1 with TRBJ1-2, with D perhaps matching TRBD1 (5 bases). The V gene lost 4 bases and the J gene lost 8 bases, with 18 bases spanning the gap. The CDR3 consists of 14 residues. The germline CDR1 and CDR2 sequences are SGHRS and YFSETQ. In DNA form, the CDR3 reads TGCGCCAGCAGCACGGGTGAGGGGCTAGGAGGCTACACCTTC. This translates into CASSTGEGLGGYTF. The complete variable domain, with remaining parts taken from reference TRBV5-1 and TRBJ1-2, reads KAGVTQTPRYLIKTRGQQVTLSCSPISGHRSVSWYQQTPGQGLQFLFEYFSETQRNKGNFPGRFSGRQFSNSRSEMNVSTLELGDSALYLCASSTGEGLGGYTFGSGTRLTVV.

This clone was counted only a few times. CDR3 amino acids: CVTYRDARNEKLFF. The CDR3 region has the DNA TGTGTCACGTACCGGGACGCTCGGAATGAAAAACTGTTTTTT. V usage is TRBV6-5 and J usage is TRBJ1-4; maybe TRBD1 (5 bases). The V gene's germline CDR1 is MNHEY and CDR2 SVGAGI. This CDR3 has 14 residues.

As to this clone: At one boundary the junction diverges from the germline segment, which might be a read error. The rearrangement joins TRBV7-7 to TRBJ2-1; the D gene could be TRBD1 or TRBD2 (6 bases each). The germline V gene encodes CDR1 SSHAT and CDR2 FNYEAQ (reference sequence). The length of the CDR3 is 15 residues. The CDR3 region is CASSLAWGADNEQFF. CDR3 nucleotides: TGTGCTAGCAGCTTAGCGTGGGGGGCCGACAATGAGCAGTTCTTC.

The chain couples TRBV25-1 to TRBJ1-2, with D perhaps matching TRBD1 (5 bases). CDR1 is MGHDK, CDR2 SYGVNS, per germline. CDR3 length: 12 residues. With 1 base removed from V and 11 bases from J, the gap between germline ends came to 11 bases. The CDR3 spells CASSEFGGGYTF. The CDR3 DNA follows: TGTGCCAGCAGTGAATTTGGGGGAGGGTACACCTTC.

The rearrangement links TRBV30 to TRBJ2-7; TRBD1 matches at 7 bases. This CDR3 is built from 13 residues. The germline V gene encodes CDR1 GTSNPN and CDR2 SVGIG (reference sequence). V was clipped by 0 bases and J by 7 bases; unmatched bases: 6. CDR3 DNA sequence: TGTGCCTGGAGTGTAGGCAGGGGGTGGGAGCAGTACTTC. This encodes CAWSVGRGWEQYF.

This clone was seen once. V usage is TRBV28 and J usage is TRBJ2-4; D is undetermined. In germline, CDR1 is MDHEN, CDR2 SYDVKM. CDR3 size: 15 residues. The V gene lost 3 bases and the J gene lost 0 bases, with 9 bases spanning the gap. The chain's CDR3 is CASSFPHIAKNIQYF. CDR3 sequence (DNA): TGTGCCAGCAGTTTTCCCCACATAGCCAAAAACATTCAGTACTTC.